These T cell receptor beta chains were read from a single sample in a study of OX40 agonist ivuxolimab in advanced cancers. TCRdb's copy holds only in-frame clones and misses some; the assay was immunoSEQ multiplex PCR. The profile shows over 30,000 clones, roughly 89% of them singletons. The material sequenced was CD4+ or CD8+ T cells sorted from blood, taken in a trial of the OX40 agonist ivuxolimab. The receptor set was obtained from an adult with an advanced solid tumor such as melanoma, head and neck, liver or kidney cancer. The CDR3 runs from the conserved cysteine through the conserved F or W. Each record gives: J gene, D gene, clone size, V gene, CDR3 protein, CDR3 DNA. The D gene is left open where the match is weak. Rows may omit the clone size; those that give it use once, few, many or a size class.

j_gene: TRBJ1-1; d_gene: TRBD1; abundance: -; v_gene: TRBV30; CDR3aa: CAWVRTGGVRMNTEAFF; CDR3nt: TGTGCCTGGGTGAGGACAGGGGGCGTGAGAATGAACACTGAAGCTTTCTTT
j_gene: TRBJ1-2; d_gene: -; abundance: once; v_gene: TRBV2; CDR3aa: CASTKEGGLSYGYTF; CDR3nt: TGTGCCAGCACCAAAGAGGGGGGATTGAGCTATGGCTACACCTTC
j_gene: TRBJ1-2; d_gene: -; abundance: -; v_gene: TRBV5-1; CDR3aa: CASSLDLRSGYTF; CDR3nt: TGCGCCAGCAGCTTGGATCTACGCTCTGGCTACACCTTC
j_gene: TRBJ1-2; d_gene: -; abundance: -; v_gene: TRBV6-5; CDR3aa: CASSEGTYGYTF; CDR3nt: TGTGCCAGCAGTGAAGGGACTTATGGCTACACCTTC
j_gene: TRBJ1-5; d_gene: -; abundance: -; v_gene: TRBV6-5; CDR3aa: CASRAAVGGQPQHF; CDR3nt: TGTGCCAGCAGGGCCGCCGTGGGGGGTCAGCCCCAGCATTTT
j_gene: TRBJ2-7; d_gene: TRBD2; abundance: -; v_gene: TRBV2; CDR3aa: CASSNPGLAGVGNEQYF; CDR3nt: TGTGCCAGCAGTAACCCGGGACTAGCGGGTGTAGGCAACGAGCAGTACTTC
j_gene: TRBJ2-5; d_gene: TRBD2; abundance: -; v_gene: TRBV7-2; CDR3aa: CASSSRGLAGETQYF; CDR3nt: TGTGCCAGCAGCTCACGAGGACTAGCGGGAGAGACCCAGTACTTC
j_gene: TRBJ1-5; d_gene: -; abundance: -; v_gene: TRBV7-9; CDR3aa: CASSTGRGNQPQHF; CDR3nt: TGTGCCAGCAGCACTGGGCGGGGAAATCAGCCCCAGCATTTT
j_gene: TRBJ2-1; d_gene: -; abundance: -; v_gene: TRBV6-6; CDR3aa: CASSRDNEQFF; CDR3nt: TGTGCCAGCAGCCGAGACAATGAGCAGTTCTTC
j_gene: TRBJ1-5; d_gene: TRBD1; abundance: -; v_gene: TRBV4-1; CDR3aa: CASSQTRDSQPQHF; CDR3nt: TGCGCCAGCAGCCAAACCCGGGACAGCCAGCCCCAGCATTTT
j_gene: TRBJ1-5; d_gene: -; abundance: -; v_gene: TRBV6-1; CDR3aa: CASSDRGNQPQHF; CDR3nt: TGTGCCAGCAGTGACCGGGGGAATCAGCCCCAGCATTTT
j_gene: TRBJ1-6; d_gene: -; abundance: -; v_gene: TRBV30; CDR3aa: CAWSVRGYLNSPLHF; CDR3nt: TGTGCCTGGAGTGTACGAGGATACCTAAATTCACCCCTCCACTTT
j_gene: TRBJ1-5; d_gene: -; abundance: -; v_gene: TRBV6-5; CDR3aa: CASRQENSNQPQHF; CDR3nt: TGTGCCAGCAGACAGGAGAATAGCAATCAGCCCCAGCATTTT
j_gene: TRBJ2-3; d_gene: -; abundance: once; v_gene: TRBV28; CDR3aa: CASSQGTDTQYF; CDR3nt: TGTGCCAGCTCCCAGGGAACAGATACGCAGTATTTT
j_gene: TRBJ2-3; d_gene: TRBD2; abundance: few; v_gene: TRBV10-3; CDR3aa: CAISDLGLGSTDTQYF; CDR3nt: TGTGCCATCAGTGACTTGGGACTAGGCAGTACAGATACGCAGTATTTT
j_gene: TRBJ1-2; d_gene: -; abundance: -; v_gene: TRBV9; CDR3aa: CASSVGEGYTF; CDR3nt: TGTGCCAGCAGCGTAGGAGAGGGCTACACCTTC
j_gene: TRBJ2-5; d_gene: -; abundance: -; v_gene: TRBV5-4; CDR3aa: CASSLVAQETQYF; CDR3nt: TGTGCCAGCAGCTTAGTAGCCCAAGAGACCCAGTACTTC
j_gene: TRBJ2-5; d_gene: -; abundance: -; v_gene: TRBV27; CDR3aa: CASSFSLPGLRETQYF; CDR3nt: TGTGCCAGCAGTTTCTCCCTTCCGGGTCTACGAGAGACCCAGTACTTC
j_gene: TRBJ2-7; d_gene: -; abundance: -; v_gene: TRBV28; CDR3aa: CASRSYSYEQYF; CDR3nt: TGTGCCAGCAGATCCTATAGCTACGAGCAGTACTTC
j_gene: TRBJ2-4; d_gene: TRBD2; abundance: -; v_gene: TRBV9; CDR3aa: CASSPLVAGAGDIQYF; CDR3nt: TGTGCCAGCAGCCCCCTGGTAGCGGGAGCGGGTGACATTCAGTACTTC
j_gene: TRBJ1-1; d_gene: -; abundance: -; v_gene: TRBV6-1; CDR3aa: CASSDGQYMNTEAFF; CDR3nt: TGTGCCAGCAGTGACGGTCAGTACATGAACACTGAAGCTTTCTTT
j_gene: TRBJ1-6; d_gene: -; abundance: medium-sized; v_gene: TRBV21-1; CDR3aa: CASSNGWDGNSPLHF; CDR3nt: TGTGCCAGCAGCAATGGGTGGGACGGGAATTCACCCCTCCACTTT
j_gene: TRBJ1-1; d_gene: -; abundance: -; v_gene: TRBV28; CDR3aa: CASSLPSIRAFF; CDR3nt: TGTGCCAGCAGTTTACCTTCTATCAGGGCTTTCTTT
j_gene: TRBJ1-3; d_gene: -; abundance: -; v_gene: TRBV7-2; CDR3aa: CASSLSGGNTIYF; CDR3nt: TGTGCCAGCAGCCTTAGTGGGGGAAACACCATATATTTT